In this sample, the clone carrying this T cell receptor (beta chain) turned up many times. These data belong to a study of T cells in Graves' hyperthyroidism and ophthalmopathy. The source material, RNA transcripts, was used to amplify TCR beta CDR3 regions. HTBI primers were the set used in a first-round RT-PCR of the TCR CDR3. TCRdb independently ran MiXCR on the multiplex PCR reads; one entry per CDR3 protein. In the table there are fewer than 250,000 distinct CDR3 sequences, 16% of which are singletons. Germline-derived CDR1 and CDR2 are SGHAT and FQNNGV. Trimming removed 5 bases from V and 1 base from J, with 8 bases in between. CDR3 length: 13 amino acids.

The clonotype was recovered from a woman aged 18-29 years with Graves' ophthalmopathy. The chain combines TRBV11-2 with TRBJ1-1, with a possible D match to TRBD1 (5 bases). The sample comprised blood. Here the CDR3 reads CASSGGQNTEAFF. The CDR3 coding sequence is TGTGCCAGCAGCGGCGGACAGAACACTGAAGCTTTCTTT. The full variable domain, in which reference TRBV11-2 and TRBJ1-1 provide the parts outside the CDR3, is EAGVAQSPRYKIIEKRQSVAFWCNPISGHATLYWYQQILGQGPKLLIQFQNNGVVDDSQLPKDRFSAERLKGVDSTLKIQPAKLEDSAVYLCASSGGQNTEAFFGQGTRLTVV.